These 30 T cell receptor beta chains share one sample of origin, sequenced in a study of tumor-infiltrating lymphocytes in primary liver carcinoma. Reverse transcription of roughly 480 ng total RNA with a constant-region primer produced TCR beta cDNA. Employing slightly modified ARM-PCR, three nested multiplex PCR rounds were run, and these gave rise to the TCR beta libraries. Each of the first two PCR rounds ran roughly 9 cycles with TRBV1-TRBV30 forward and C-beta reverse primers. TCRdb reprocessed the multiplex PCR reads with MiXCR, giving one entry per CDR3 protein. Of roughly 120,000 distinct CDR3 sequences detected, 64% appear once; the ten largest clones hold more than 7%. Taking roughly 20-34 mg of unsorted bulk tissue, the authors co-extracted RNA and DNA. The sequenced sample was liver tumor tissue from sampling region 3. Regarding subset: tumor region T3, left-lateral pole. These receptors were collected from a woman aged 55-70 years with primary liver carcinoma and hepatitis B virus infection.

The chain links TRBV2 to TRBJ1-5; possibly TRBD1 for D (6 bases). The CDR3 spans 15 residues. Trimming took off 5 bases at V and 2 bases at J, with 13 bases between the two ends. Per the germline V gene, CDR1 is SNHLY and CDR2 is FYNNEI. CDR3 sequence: CASSPRGAGNQPQHF. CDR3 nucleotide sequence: TGTGCCAGCAGTCCTCGGGGGGCTGGCAATCAGCCCCAGCATTTT.

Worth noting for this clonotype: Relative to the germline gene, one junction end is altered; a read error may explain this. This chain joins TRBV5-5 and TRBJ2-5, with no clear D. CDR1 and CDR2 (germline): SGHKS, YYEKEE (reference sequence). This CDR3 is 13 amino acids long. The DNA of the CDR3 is TGTGCCAGCTGCTTGTTAAGTGAGGAGACCCAGTACTTC. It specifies CASCLLSEETQYF.

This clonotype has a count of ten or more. The CDR3 DNA reads TGTGCCAGCAGTTACTCCGTGACAGGGACCACCTACGAGCAGTACTTC. This encodes CASSYSVTGTTYEQYF. The chain couples TRBV6-6 to TRBJ2-7, with 7 bases lining up with TRBD1. J gave up 2 bases and V 0 bases, and 7 bases lay outside the gene matches. The CDR3 length is 16 residues. CDR1 is MNHNY, CDR2 SVGAGI, per germline (reference sequence).

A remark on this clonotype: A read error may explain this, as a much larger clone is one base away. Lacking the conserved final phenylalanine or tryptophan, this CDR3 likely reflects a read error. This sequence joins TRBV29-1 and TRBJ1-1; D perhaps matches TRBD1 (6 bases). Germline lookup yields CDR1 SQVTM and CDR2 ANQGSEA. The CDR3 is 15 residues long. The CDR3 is CGVPILTGVNTEAFI. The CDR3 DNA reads TGCGGCGTTCCCATCCTGACAGGCGTGAACACTGAAGCTTTCATT.

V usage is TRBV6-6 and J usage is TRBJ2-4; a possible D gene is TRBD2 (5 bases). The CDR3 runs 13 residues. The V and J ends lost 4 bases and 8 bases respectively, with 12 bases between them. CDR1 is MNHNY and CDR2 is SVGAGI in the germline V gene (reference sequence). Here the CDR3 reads CASSFQTMDIQYF. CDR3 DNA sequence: TGTGCCAGCAGTTTCCAGACTATGGACATTCAGTACTTC.

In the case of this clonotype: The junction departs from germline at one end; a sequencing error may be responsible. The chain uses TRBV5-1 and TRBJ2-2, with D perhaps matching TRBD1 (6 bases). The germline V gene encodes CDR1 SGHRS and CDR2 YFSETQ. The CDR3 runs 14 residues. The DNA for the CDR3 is TGCGCCACCCAGAAGGGGGAGAACACCGGGGAGCTGTGTTTT. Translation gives CATQKGENTGELCF. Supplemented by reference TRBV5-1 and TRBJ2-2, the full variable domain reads KAGVTQTPRYLIKTRGQQVTLSCSPISGHRSVSWYQQTPGQGLQFLFEYFSETQRNKGNFPGRFSGRQFSNSRSEMNVSTLELGDSALYLCATQKGENTGELCFGEGSRLTVL.

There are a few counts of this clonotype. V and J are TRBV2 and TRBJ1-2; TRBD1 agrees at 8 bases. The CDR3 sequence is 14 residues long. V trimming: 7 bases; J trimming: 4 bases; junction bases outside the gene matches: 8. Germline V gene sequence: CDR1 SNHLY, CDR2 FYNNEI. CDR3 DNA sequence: TGTGCCAGCATAGTCGGACAGGGAGCCTATGGCTACACCTTC. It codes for CASIVGQGAYGYTF.

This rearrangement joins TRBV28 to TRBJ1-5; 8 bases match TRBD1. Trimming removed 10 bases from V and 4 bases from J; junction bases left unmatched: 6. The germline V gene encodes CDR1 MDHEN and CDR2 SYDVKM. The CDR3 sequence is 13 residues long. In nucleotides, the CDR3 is TGTGCCATCACAGGGGGAGGTAATCAGCCCCAGCATTTT. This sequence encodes CAITGGGNQPQHF.

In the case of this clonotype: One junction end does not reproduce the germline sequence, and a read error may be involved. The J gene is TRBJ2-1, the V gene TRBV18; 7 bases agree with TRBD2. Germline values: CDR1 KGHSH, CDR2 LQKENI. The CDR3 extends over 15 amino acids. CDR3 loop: CASSPSAGTYNEQFF. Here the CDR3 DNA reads TGCGCCAGCTCACCTTCAGCGGGAACCTACAATGAGCAGTTCTTC.

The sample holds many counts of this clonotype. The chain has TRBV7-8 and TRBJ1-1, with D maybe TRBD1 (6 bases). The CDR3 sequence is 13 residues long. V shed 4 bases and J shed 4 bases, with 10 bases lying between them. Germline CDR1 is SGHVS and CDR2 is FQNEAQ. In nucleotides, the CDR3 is TGTGCCAGCAGCTACGGACAGACCACTGAAGCTTTCTTT. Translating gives CASSYGQTTEAFF. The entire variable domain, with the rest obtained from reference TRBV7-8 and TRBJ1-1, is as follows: GAGVSQSPRYKVAKRGQDVALRCDPISGHVSLFWYQQALGQGPEFLTYFQNEAQLDKSGLPSDRFFAERPEGSVSTLKIQRTQQEDSAVYLCASSYGQTTEAFFGQGTRLTVV.

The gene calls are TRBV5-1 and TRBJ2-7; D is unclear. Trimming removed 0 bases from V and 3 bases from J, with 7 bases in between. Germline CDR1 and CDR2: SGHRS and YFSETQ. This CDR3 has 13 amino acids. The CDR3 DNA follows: TGCGCCAGCAGCTTGGTCATGGGCTACGAGCAGTACTTC. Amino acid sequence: CASSLVMGYEQYF.

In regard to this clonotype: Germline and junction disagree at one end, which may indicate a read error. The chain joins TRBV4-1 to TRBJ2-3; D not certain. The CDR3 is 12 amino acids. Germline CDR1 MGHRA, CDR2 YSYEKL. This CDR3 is CASSPLADTQYF. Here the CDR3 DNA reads TGCGCCAGCAGCCCCCTGGCAGATACGCAGTACTTT.

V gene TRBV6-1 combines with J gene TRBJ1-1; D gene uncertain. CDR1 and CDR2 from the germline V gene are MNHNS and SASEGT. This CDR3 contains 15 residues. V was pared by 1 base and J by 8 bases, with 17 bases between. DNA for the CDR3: TGTGCCAGCAGTGAAGAGGTGGCAAGAGGCACCGAAGCTTTCTTT. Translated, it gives CASSEEVARGTEAFF.

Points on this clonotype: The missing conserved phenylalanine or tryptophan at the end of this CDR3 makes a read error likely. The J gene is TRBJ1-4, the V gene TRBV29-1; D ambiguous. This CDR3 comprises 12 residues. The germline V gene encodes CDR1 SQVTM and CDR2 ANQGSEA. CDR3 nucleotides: TGCAGCGTTGGTGGTCGGGGTGAAGAACTGTTTTTA. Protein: CSVGGRGEELFL.

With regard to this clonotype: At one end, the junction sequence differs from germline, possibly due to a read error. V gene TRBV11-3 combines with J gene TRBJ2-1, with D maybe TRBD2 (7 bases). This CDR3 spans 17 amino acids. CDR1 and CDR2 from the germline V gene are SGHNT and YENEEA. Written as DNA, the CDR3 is TGTGCCAGCTGCTCCCGGGGGGCGCGGACCATGGGCAATGAGCAGCCCTTC. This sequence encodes CASCSRGARTMGNEQPF.

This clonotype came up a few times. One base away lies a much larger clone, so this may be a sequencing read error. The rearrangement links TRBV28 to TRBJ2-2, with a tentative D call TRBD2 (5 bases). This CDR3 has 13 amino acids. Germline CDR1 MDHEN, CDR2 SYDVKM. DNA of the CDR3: TGTGCCAGCAGTCCCACCGCCACCGGGGAGCTGCTTTTT. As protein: CASSPTATGELLF.

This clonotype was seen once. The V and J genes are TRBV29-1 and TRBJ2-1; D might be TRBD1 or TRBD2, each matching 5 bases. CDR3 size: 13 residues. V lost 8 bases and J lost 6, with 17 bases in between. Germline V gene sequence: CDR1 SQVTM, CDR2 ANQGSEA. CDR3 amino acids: CSIGGTSRNEQFF. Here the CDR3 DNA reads TGCAGCATTGGTGGGACCTCCCGCAATGAGCAGTTCTTC.

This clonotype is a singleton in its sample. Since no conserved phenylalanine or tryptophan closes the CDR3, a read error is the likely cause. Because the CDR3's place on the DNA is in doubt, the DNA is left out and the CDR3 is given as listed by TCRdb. The CDR3: CASSIEGDQQYL. The rearrangement uses TRBV11-2 and TRBJ2-7; the listed D gene, TRBD1, was not tested against the DNA. Germline V gene sequence: CDR1 SGHAT, CDR2 FQNNGV. Inclusive of both ends, the CDR3 amounts to 12 amino acids.

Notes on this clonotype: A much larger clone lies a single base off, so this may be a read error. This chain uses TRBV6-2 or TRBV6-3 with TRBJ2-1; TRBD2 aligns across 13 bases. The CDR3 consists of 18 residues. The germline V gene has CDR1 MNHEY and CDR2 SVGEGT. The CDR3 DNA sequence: TGTGCCAGCAGTGGAACAAGGACTAGCGGGAGAGCCTACCATGAGCAGTTCTTC. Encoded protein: CASSGTRTSGRAYHEQFF.

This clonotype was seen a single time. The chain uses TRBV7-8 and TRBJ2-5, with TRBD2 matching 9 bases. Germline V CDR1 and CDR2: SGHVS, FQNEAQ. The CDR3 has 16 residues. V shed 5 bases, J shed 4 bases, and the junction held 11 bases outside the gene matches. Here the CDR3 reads CASSQGTSRSSETQYF. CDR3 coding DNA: TGTGCCAGCAGCCAAGGGACTAGCAGGAGTTCAGAGACCCAGTACTTC.

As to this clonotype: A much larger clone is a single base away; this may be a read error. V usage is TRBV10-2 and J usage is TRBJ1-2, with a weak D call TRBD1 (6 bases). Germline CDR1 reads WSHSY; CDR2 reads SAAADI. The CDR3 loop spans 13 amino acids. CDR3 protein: CASSEQGFYDYTF. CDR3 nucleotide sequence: TGCGCCAGCAGTGAACAGGGTTTTTATGACTACACCTTC.

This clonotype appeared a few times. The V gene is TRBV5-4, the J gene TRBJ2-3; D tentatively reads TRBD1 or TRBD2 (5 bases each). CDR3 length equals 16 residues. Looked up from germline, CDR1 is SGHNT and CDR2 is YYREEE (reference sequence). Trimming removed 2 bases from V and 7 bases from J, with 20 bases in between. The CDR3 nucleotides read TGTGCCAGCAGCTTCGGACGGAGGCAGGGTTTGAATACGCAGTATTTT. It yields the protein CASSFGRRQGLNTQYF.

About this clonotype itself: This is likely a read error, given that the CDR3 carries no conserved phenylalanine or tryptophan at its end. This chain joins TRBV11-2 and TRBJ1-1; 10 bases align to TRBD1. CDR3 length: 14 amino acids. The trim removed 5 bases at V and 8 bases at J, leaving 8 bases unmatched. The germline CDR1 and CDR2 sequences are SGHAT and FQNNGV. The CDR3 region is CASSLLGQGGEAFS. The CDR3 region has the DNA TGTGCCAGCAGCCTGCTTGGACAGGGGGGAGAAGCTTTCTCT.

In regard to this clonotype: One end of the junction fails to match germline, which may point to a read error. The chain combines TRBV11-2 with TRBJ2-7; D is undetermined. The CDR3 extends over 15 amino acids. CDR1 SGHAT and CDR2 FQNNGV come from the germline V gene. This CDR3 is CASSLDPGHTCEQYF. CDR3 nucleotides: TGTGCCAGCAGCTTAGACCCAGGCCATACATGCGAGCAGTATTTC. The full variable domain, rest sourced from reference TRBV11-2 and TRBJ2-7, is EAGVAQSPRYKIIEKRQSVAFWCNPISGHATLYWYQQILGQGPKLLIQFQNNGVVDDSQLPKDRFSAERLKGVDSTLKIQPAKLEDSAVYLCASSLDPGHTCEQYFGPGTRLTVT.

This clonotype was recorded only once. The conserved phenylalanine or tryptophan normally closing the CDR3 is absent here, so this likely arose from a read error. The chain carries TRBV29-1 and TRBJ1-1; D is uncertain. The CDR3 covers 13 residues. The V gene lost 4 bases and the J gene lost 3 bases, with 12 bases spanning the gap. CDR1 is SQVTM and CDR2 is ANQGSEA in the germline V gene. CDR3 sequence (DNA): TGCAGCGTTGGGTCGAGTTCGGACACTGAAGCTTTCATT. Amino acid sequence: CSVGSSSDTEAFI.

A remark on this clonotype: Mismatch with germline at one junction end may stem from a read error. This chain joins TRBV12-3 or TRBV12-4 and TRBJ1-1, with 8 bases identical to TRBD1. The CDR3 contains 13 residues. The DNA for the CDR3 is TGTGCCAGCAGTCCCAGGACAGGGACTGAAGCTTTATTT. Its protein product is CASSPRTGTEALF.

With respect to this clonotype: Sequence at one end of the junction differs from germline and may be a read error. CDR3 sequence: CSVGGNSYNGQLF. The CDR3 DNA reads as TGCAGCGTTGGCGGGAATTCCTACAATGGGCAGCTCTTC. The rearrangement links TRBV29-1 to TRBJ2-1; weak D call: TRBD2 (6 bases). The length of the CDR3 is 13 residues. Looked up from germline, CDR1 is SQVTM and CDR2 is ANQGSEA.

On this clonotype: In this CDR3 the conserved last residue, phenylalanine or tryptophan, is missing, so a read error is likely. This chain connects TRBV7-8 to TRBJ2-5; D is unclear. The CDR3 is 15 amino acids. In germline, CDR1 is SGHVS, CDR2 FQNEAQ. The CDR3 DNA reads TGTACCAGCAGCTTCCAGAAGAAGCTGTACGAGACCCAGTACTCC. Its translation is CTSSFQKKLYETQYS.

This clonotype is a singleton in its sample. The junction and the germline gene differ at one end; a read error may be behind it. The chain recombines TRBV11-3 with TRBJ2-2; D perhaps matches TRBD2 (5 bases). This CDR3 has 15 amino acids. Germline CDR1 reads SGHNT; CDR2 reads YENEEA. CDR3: CASSLGNRRTGELFF. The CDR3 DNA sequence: TGTGCCAGCAGCCTAGGGAATAGGAGGACCGGGGAGCTGTTTTTC.

The CDR3 region has the DNA TGTAGCAGTTACTCGCCAGCCCGCTCCTACGAGCAGTACTTC. This codes for CSSYSPARSYEQYF. The gene calls are TRBV6-5 and TRBJ2-7; no reliable D call. This CDR3 comprises 14 residues. Germline values: CDR1 MNHEY, CDR2 SVGAGI.